The 26 T cell receptor beta chains given below trace back to one sample, sequenced in a study of blood T cell repertoires in COVID-19. The data were produced by immunoSEQ multiplex PCR, yet TCRdb's version contains in-frame clones alone and is incomplete. The data show just under 150,000 clones, around 90% seen once. What was sequenced was peripheral blood. The receptors originated from a human donor in a cohort sampled during active COVID-19.

The chain couples TRBV16 to TRBJ2-5; the D gene is possibly TRBD1 (5 bases). The CDR3 runs to 17 residues. The germline V gene encodes CDR1 KGHSY and CDR2 FQNENV. The germline V and J ends were trimmed by 2 bases and 1 base, with 17 bases remaining between them. As DNA, the CDR3 is TGTGCCAGCAGCCAAACCCTCTGGACATCCCCCCAAGAGACCCAGTACTTC. Translated, it gives CASSQTLWTSPQETQYF.

This clone has just one count. The rearrangement uses TRBV9 and TRBJ1-2, with TRBD1 identical over 7 bases. The trim removed 3 bases at V and 5 bases at J, leaving 4 bases unmatched. The CDR3 covers 13 residues. Germline V gene lookup returns CDR1 SGDLS and CDR2 YYNGEE. CDR3 in DNA: TGTGCCAGCAGCGAGACGACAGGGTATGGCTACACCTTC. Protein product: CASSETTGYGYTF.

This chain joins TRBV5-6 and TRBJ2-5, with D tentatively TRBD1 (6 bases). The germline V and J ends were trimmed by 2 bases and 11 bases, with 16 bases remaining between them. The CDR3 covers 13 residues. Germline V gene sequence: CDR1 SGHDT, CDR2 YYEEEE. CDR3 bases: TGTGCCAGCAGCTTCCCCCAGGGGCAAGAGCAGTACTTC. This gives the protein CASSFPQGQEQYF.

CDR3 DNA: TGTGCCAGCAGCCCGAACGACAGGCTGAACACTGAAGCTTTCTTT. The encoded protein is CASSPNDRLNTEAFF. V and J are TRBV12-1 and TRBJ1-1; no DNA check was done on the table's D call, TRBD1. TRBV12-1 is classified as a pseudogene. This CDR3 has 15 amino acids.

The rearrangement links TRBV4-2 to TRBJ2-1, with 10 bases fitting TRBD2. Trimming cost V 0 bases and J 7 bases; bases outside gene matches: 6. The germline V gene encodes CDR1 LGHNA and CDR2 YNFKEQ. The CDR3 totals 16 residues. The CDR3, as DNA: TGTGCCAGCAGCCAAGATCAGCGGGGGGGCGTGAATGAGCAGTTCTTC. Residues: CASSQDQRGGVNEQFF.

The chain carries TRBV7-9 and TRBJ2-1, with D possibly matching TRBD2 (6 bases). V lost 1 base and J lost 0, with 16 bases in between. The CDR3 runs to 18 residues. The germline V gene has CDR1 SEHNR and CDR2 FQNEAQ (reference sequence). The DNA of the CDR3 is TGTGCCAGCAGCTTAGAATTGTACCGGGGGAGCTCCTACAATGAGCAGTTCTTC. It specifies CASSLELYRGSSYNEQFF.

The chain uses TRBV4-2 and TRBJ1-5, with TRBD1 as a possible D gene (6 bases). V was trimmed by 0 bases and J by 1 base, leaving 7 bases between them. Germline CDR1 is LGHNA and CDR2 is YNFKEQ. The CDR3 runs to 15 residues. CDR3 sequence (DNA): TGTGCCAGCAGCCAAGATCAGGGGAGCAATCAGCCCCAGCATTTT. It is translated as CASSQDQGSNQPQHF.

The chain employs TRBV9 and TRBJ2-1; D call uncertain. This CDR3 comprises 13 residues. Germline CDR1 reads SGDLS; CDR2 reads YYNGEE. Trimming pared 6 bases from V and 2 bases from J, leaving 9 bases between. Written as DNA, the CDR3 is TGTGCCAGCAATCAGGATCCCTACAATGAGCAGTTCTTC. As protein: CASNQDPYNEQFF.

This clone was found once. This sequence joins TRBV6-2 or TRBV6-3 and TRBJ2-2, with 10 bases matching TRBD1. CDR1 and CDR2 from the germline V gene are MNHEY and SVGEGT. The CDR3 has 15 amino acids. Germline trimming cut 4 bases from V and 4 bases from J; bases unmatched to any gene: 3. CDR3 residues: CASSSRDRGTGELFF. The CDR3 DNA sequence: TGTGCCAGCAGTTCTCGGGACAGGGGCACCGGGGAGCTGTTTTTT.

This chain connects TRBV18 to TRBJ2-7; unclear D gene. Trimming removed 0 bases from V and 0 bases from J, with 6 bases in between. Looked up from germline, CDR1 is KGHSH and CDR2 is LQKENI. CDR3 length: 14 amino acids. Here the CDR3 DNA reads TGTGCCAGCTCACCACCTTTCAACTCCTACGAGCAGTACTTC. This encodes CASSPPFNSYEQYF.

J is TRBJ1-2 and V is TRBV5-1; TRBD1 might be the D (6 bases). The V end was cut by 0 bases, the J end by 4 bases, with 10 bases between. CDR1 SGHRS and CDR2 YFSETQ come from the germline V gene. CDR3 size: 14 residues. CDR3 coding DNA: TGCGCCAGCAGCTTGGATGGGGGCGGCTATGGCTACACCTTC. This sequence encodes CASSLDGGGYGYTF.

This chain connects TRBV9 to TRBJ2-2; D call uncertain. V dropped 2 bases and J dropped 5 bases, with 13 bases sitting between them. The CDR3 has 15 amino acids. Germline-derived CDR1 and CDR2 are SGDLS and YYNGEE. For the CDR3, the DNA is TGTGCCAGCAGCGTCGACAAACTTCGGACCGGGGAGCTGTTTTTT. It is translated as CASSVDKLRTGELFF.

This clone came up once. This chain links TRBV6-5 with TRBJ1-6; 7 nucleotides align to TRBD1. V shed 6 bases and J 9 bases; nucleotides not matched to a gene: 8. The CDR3 has 14 amino acids. Germline V gene data show CDR1 as MNHEY and CDR2 as SVGAGI. The CDR3 is CASRNDRERSPLHF. The CDR3 DNA sequence: TGTGCCAGCAGGAATGACAGGGAACGTTCACCCCTCCACTTT.

CDR3 sequence reads: CASSLDHDRVRPSGYEQYF. CDR3 sequence (DNA): TGTGCCAGCAGCTTGGATCACGACAGGGTCCGGCCTAGCGGGTACGAGCAGTACTTC. V gene TRBV5-4 combines with J gene TRBJ2-7, with D perhaps TRBD2 (8 bases). CDR1 SGHNT and CDR2 YYREEE come from the germline V gene (reference sequence). CDR3 length: 19 residues. The ends were cut back, 0 bases at V and 4 bases at J, with 26 bases in the middle.

The rearrangement links TRBV29-1 to TRBJ1-2; D possibly corresponds to TRBD1 (5 bases). The CDR3 runs to 15 residues. Deletions cut 3 bases from V and 6 bases from J, with 20 bases between. Germline-derived CDR1 and CDR2 are SQVTM and ANQGSEA. CDR3 in DNA: TGCAGCGTTGATTTACGCGCCAGGGATGGAGATGGCTACACCTTC. It encodes CSVDLRARDGDGYTF.

V gene TRBV27 combines with J gene TRBJ1-4; 9 bases map to TRBD1. CDR1 MNHEY and CDR2 SMNVEV come from the germline V gene (reference sequence). The CDR3 runs to 16 residues. Trimming took 4 bases from V and 10 from J; bases not matched to a gene: 13. The CDR3 DNA is TGTGCCAGCAGTTCCGAGACGTGGACAGGGGAGGGAAAACTGTTTTTT. It yields the protein CASSSETWTGEGKLFF.

The rearrangement uses TRBV9 and TRBJ2-6; TRBD1 is a possible D gene (5 bases). The CDR3 length is 16 residues. Trimming shortened V by 0 bases and J by 10 bases, and 17 bases separated the two germline ends. Germline CDR1 and CDR2: SGDLS and YYNGEE. The CDR3 DNA is TGTGCCAGCAGCGTAGGGATCCAGGGCGTCTCAAACGTCCTGACTTTC. This sequence encodes CASSVGIQGVSNVLTF.

The rearrangement uses TRBV7-2 and TRBJ1-5; tentatively, D is TRBD1 (6 bases). In germline, CDR1 is SGHTA, CDR2 FQGNSA. V lost 1 base, J lost 5 bases, and 12 bases lay in between. This CDR3 contains 15 residues. In DNA form, the CDR3 reads TGTGCCAGCAGCTTAGGTGGGGGGGCTGATCAGCCCCAGCATTTT. It translates to CASSLGGGADQPQHF.

The sample holds one count of this clone. The CDR3 region has the DNA TGCGCCAGCAGCTTGGCGACTAGCGGGGGGTCCGGTGAGCAGTTCTTC. This sequence encodes CASSLATSGGSGEQFF. The rearrangement uses TRBV5-1 and TRBJ2-1; 13 nucleotides agree with TRBD2. Germline trimming cut 0 bases from V and 9 bases from J; bases unmatched to any gene: 6. The V gene's germline CDR1 is SGHRS and CDR2 YFSETQ. CDR3 size: 16 residues. Supplemented by reference TRBV5-1 and TRBJ2-1, the full variable domain reads KAGVTQTPRYLIKTRGQQVTLSCSPISGHRSVSWYQQTPGQGLQFLFEYFSETQRNKGNFPGRFSGRQFSNSRSEMNVSTLELGDSALYLCASSLATSGGSGEQFFGPGTRLTVL.

V usage is TRBV4-2 and J usage is TRBJ2-7; 9 nucleotides match TRBD1. After removal of 3 bases from V and 3 bases from J, the junction contained 6 bases not matched to a gene. This CDR3 has 15 amino acids. Looked up from germline, CDR1 is LGHNA and CDR2 is YNFKEQ. As DNA, the CDR3 is TGTGCCAGCAGCCAGGAGGACAGGGGCGTCTACGAGCAGTACTTC. It specifies CASSQEDRGVYEQYF.

V gene TRBV7-9 combines with J gene TRBJ2-5; 7 bases map to TRBD1. Trimming cost V 4 bases and J 4 bases; bases outside gene matches: 3. Per the germline V gene, CDR1 is SEHNR and CDR2 is FQNEAQ (reference sequence). The CDR3 totals 13 residues. CDR3 protein: CASSSSGGETQYF. The CDR3 region has the DNA TGTGCCAGCAGCTCCTCAGGGGGAGAGACCCAGTACTTC. Full variable domain (remainder filled in from reference TRBV7-9 and TRBJ2-5): DTGVSQNPRHKITKRGQNVTFRCDPISEHNRLYWYRQTLGQGPEFLTYFQNEAQLEKSRLLSDRFSAERPKGSFSTLEIQRTEQGDSAMYLCASSSSGGETQYFGPGTRLLVL.

This chain joins TRBV5-1 and TRBJ2-1; weak D call: TRBD1 (7 bases). Germline V lookup: CDR1 SGHRS, CDR2 YFSETQ. The CDR3 spans 14 residues. Trimming left V 2 bases short and J 9 bases short, with 15 bases between. The CDR3 protein is CASSFGRGDGEQFF. The CDR3 nucleotides are TGCGCCAGCAGCTTCGGCAGGGGGGACGGTGAGCAGTTCTTC.

The chain employs TRBV29-1 and TRBJ2-6, with a possible D match to TRBD1 (7 bases). Germline-derived CDR1 and CDR2 are SQVTM and ANQGSEA. V was clipped by 7 bases and J by 0 bases, with 16 bases between them. This CDR3 contains 16 residues. The CDR3 coding sequence is TGCAGCGCCTTGGCAGGGGGGCCCTCTGGGGCCAACGTCCTGACTTTC. As protein: CSALAGGPSGANVLTF.

The V call is TRBV6-2 or TRBV6-3, the J call TRBJ2-5, with TRBD2 matching 10 bases. The junction had 5 bases not matched to a gene; V was cut back by 5 bases and J by 5 bases. The CDR3 consists of 14 residues. Germline V gene sequence: CDR1 MNHEY, CDR2 SVGEGT. The DNA for the CDR3 is TGTGCCAGCAGTCAACTAGCGGGGATTGAGACCCAGTACTTC. The encoded protein is CASSQLAGIETQYF.

CDR3 nucleotides: TGTGCCAGTAGTATCGCGGACGGCGGCGGGGAGACCCAGTACTTC. It translates to CASSIADGGGETQYF. This chain uses TRBV19 with TRBJ2-5; D may be TRBD2 (5 bases). Trimming cost V 3 bases and J 5 bases, with 16 bases left between them. Germline V gene lookup returns CDR1 LNHDA and CDR2 SQIVND (reference sequence). The CDR3 has 15 amino acids.

This chain uses TRBV7-2 with TRBJ2-1, with TRBD2 matching over 8 bases. Trimming removed 8 bases from V and 2 bases from J; junction bases left unmatched: 2. The V gene's germline CDR1 is SGHTA and CDR2 FQGNSA. The length of the CDR3 is 13 residues. CDR3 residues: CASQAGAYNEQFF. The CDR3 DNA sequence: TGTGCCAGCCAAGCGGGGGCCTACAATGAGCAGTTCTTC.